What follows are 32 T cell receptor beta chains derived from one specimen sequenced in a study of blood T cell repertoires in COVID-19. The protocol was immunoSEQ multiplex PCR, while the TCRdb copy is restricted to in-frame clones and leaves out a portion. The profile shows 180,000 or so clones, almost 90% of them singletons. Sequenced material: peripheral blood. The receptors originated from a man between 50 and 59 years old with acute or convalescent COVID-19.

V usage is TRBV18 and J usage is TRBJ2-3; 11 bases map to TRBD1. From germline, CDR1 is KGHSH and CDR2 LQKENI. The CDR3 totals 17 residues. The ends lost 0 bases at V and 3 bases at J; junction bases unmatched: 5. CDR3 loop: CASSPPWTGGGTDTQYF. The CDR3 region has the DNA TGTGCCAGCTCACCACCGTGGACAGGGGGCGGGACAGATACGCAGTATTTT.

The V call is TRBV29-1, the J call TRBJ2-3, with 7 bases that match TRBD2. Germline V gene lookup returns CDR1 SQVTM and CDR2 ANQGSEA. The CDR3 is made up of 14 amino acids. The junction had 4 bases not matched to a gene; V was cut back by 1 base and J by 3 bases. As DNA, the CDR3 is TGCAGCGTTGAAGTCGGTAGCGGGACAGATACGCAGTATTTT. It encodes CSVEVGSGTDTQYF.

This sequence joins TRBV12-3 or TRBV12-4 and TRBJ1-1; D not resolved. V dropped 3 bases and J dropped 8 bases, with 10 bases sitting between them. There are 12 residues in the CDR3. CDR3: CASSLRQTEAFF. Here the CDR3 DNA reads TGTGCCAGCAGTTTGAGGCAGACCGAAGCTTTCTTT.

The J gene is TRBJ2-5, the V gene TRBV4-1, with TRBD2 identical over 9 bases. Losses at the gene ends were 3 bases for V and 9 bases for J; bases not matched to a gene: 11. The CDR3 spans 15 residues. Per the germline V gene, CDR1 is MGHRA and CDR2 is YSYEKL. The CDR3 DNA is TGCGCCAGCAGCCAGGGACTAGCCAACAATGGGGCCCAGTACTTC. Translation gives CASSQGLANNGAQYF.

V and J are TRBV5-8 and TRBJ2-5; D call uncertain. V was shortened by 0 bases and J by 2 bases, with 11 bases between the two germline ends. Germline CDR1 and CDR2: SGHTS and YDEGEE. This CDR3 has 15 amino acids. CDR3 DNA sequence: TGTGCCAGCAGCTTGGCCGTTTACGGTCAAGAGACCCAGTACTTC. This sequence encodes CASSLAVYGQETQYF.

The chain recombines TRBV7-2 with TRBJ2-3, with a weak D call TRBD1 (6 bases). CDR1 is SGHTA and CDR2 is FQGNSA in the germline V gene. V lost 5 bases, J lost 0 bases, and 9 bases lay in between. This CDR3 has 14 amino acids. CDR3 sequence: CASSKGHSTDTQYF. The CDR3 DNA follows: TGTGCCAGCAGCAAGGGACACAGCACAGATACGCAGTATTTT.

V gene TRBV3-1 (or the pseudogene TRBV3-2) combines with J gene TRBJ2-2; TRBD2 matches 12 bases. The V segment lost 0 bases and the J segment 4 bases; nucleotides outside the gene matches: 15. Germline lookup yields CDR1 LGHDT and CDR2 YNNKEL (reference sequence). This CDR3 spans 21 amino acids. CDR3 sequence reads: CASSQEGFGSSGGACTGELFF. The CDR3 region has the DNA TGTGCCAGCAGCCAAGAAGGGTTTGGGTCTAGCGGGGGGGCCTGCACCGGGGAGCTGTTTTTT.

The gene calls are TRBV19 and TRBJ2-1, with 10 positions matching TRBD1. The CDR3 runs to 16 residues. Trimming at V came to 6 bases and at J to 4 bases, leaving 9 bases not matched to a gene. In germline, CDR1 is LNHDA, CDR2 SQIVND (reference sequence). The CDR3 spells CASRRDRGGLYNEQFF. The DNA of the CDR3 is TGTGCCAGTAGACGGGACAGGGGAGGATTGTACAATGAGCAGTTCTTC.

The V call is TRBV11-2, the J call TRBJ2-4; D is unclear. CDR3 length: 14 residues. The V gene lost 1 base and the J gene lost 7 bases, with 11 bases spanning the gap. Per the germline V gene, CDR1 is SGHAT and CDR2 is FQNNGV. The CDR3 DNA reads as TGTGCCAGCAGCTTAGGTACCCCGCGGAACATTCAGTACTTC. Translated, it gives CASSLGTPRNIQYF.

This clone appeared once. This chain uses TRBV29-1 with TRBJ2-3; 11 bases map to TRBD2. The ends lost 6 bases at V and 6 bases at J; junction bases unmatched: 11. CDR1 SQVTM and CDR2 ANQGSEA come from the germline V gene. The CDR3 is 15 residues long. CDR3 DNA sequence: TGCAGCGTAAACTTAGCGGGAGGGGGGGTGGATACGCAGTATTTT. Protein sequence: CSVNLAGGGVDTQYF.

The genes are TRBV5-5 and TRBJ1-2; weak D call: TRBD1 (5 bases). The V gene's germline CDR1 is SGHKS and CDR2 YYEKEE (reference sequence). V lost 0 bases, J lost 6 bases, and 9 bases lay in between. This CDR3 comprises 13 residues. CDR3 in amino acids: CASSLGDSHGYTF. The CDR3 DNA follows: TGTGCCAGCAGCTTGGGGGACTCTCATGGCTACACCTTC.

The gene calls are TRBV19 and TRBJ2-7; TRBD2 aligns across 9 bases. Looked up from germline, CDR1 is LNHDA and CDR2 is SQIVND (reference sequence). The ends lost 8 bases at V and 4 bases at J; junction bases unmatched: 9. The length of the CDR3 is 14 residues. The CDR3 coding sequence is TGTGCCAGTCGCTGGCGGGAGGGCCGGTACGAGCAGTACTTC. Translation: CASRWREGRYEQYF.

The chain employs TRBV11-2 and TRBJ1-5; the D gene is possibly TRBD1 (5 bases). The germline V gene has CDR1 SGHAT and CDR2 FQNNGV. This CDR3 spans 13 amino acids. V was clipped by 3 bases and J by 5 bases, with 8 bases between them. The CDR3 sequence is CASSFTGDQPQHF. The CDR3 region has the DNA TGTGCCAGCAGCTTTACAGGAGATCAGCCCCAGCATTTT.

Details on this clone: The same CDR3 is also encoded by other DNA sequences in this sample. The rearrangement links TRBV4-1 to TRBJ2-3; D might be TRBD1 (6 bases). CDR1 and CDR2 from the germline V gene are MGHRA and YSYEKL. The V end was cut by 0 bases, the J end by 6 bases, with 13 bases between. This CDR3 has 15 residues. The CDR3 sequence is CASSQDRGRGDTQYF. In DNA form, the CDR3 reads TGCGCCAGCAGCCAAGATAGGGGCAGGGGTGATACGCAGTATTTT.

The chain combines TRBV2 with TRBJ1-3; D ambiguous. Germline lookup yields CDR1 SNHLY and CDR2 FYNNEI. This CDR3 is 14 amino acids long. The germline V and J ends were trimmed by 6 bases and 2 bases, with 11 bases remaining between them. The CDR3 here is CASSATETGNTIYF. CDR3 coding DNA: TGTGCCAGCAGCGCTACAGAAACTGGAAACACCATATATTTT.

The genes are TRBV9 and TRBJ2-7; 15 bases map to TRBD2. V trimming: 3 bases; J trimming: 1 base; junction bases outside the gene matches: 5. Germline lookup yields CDR1 SGDLS and CDR2 YYNGEE. The CDR3 length is 17 residues. Here the CDR3 reads CASSARTSGGASYEQYV. In DNA form, the CDR3 reads TGTGCCAGCAGCGCCAGGACTAGCGGGGGGGCTTCCTACGAGCAGTACGTC.

The CDR3 is CASSKVSLYNEQFF. The DNA of the CDR3 is TGTGCCAGCAGCAAAGTTTCCCTGTACAATGAGCAGTTCTTC. The chain links TRBV21-1 to TRBJ2-1; the D call of TRBD2 is as the table states it, not checked on the DNA. TRBV21-1 is noted as a pseudogene. This CDR3 comprises 14 residues.

The table lists this clone with a few counts. V gene TRBV6-1 combines with J gene TRBJ1-2, with D possibly matching TRBD1 (6 bases). Trimming cost V 3 bases and J 4 bases, with 18 bases left between them. The CDR3 loop spans 16 amino acids. Germline V gene sequence: CDR1 MNHNS, CDR2 SASEGT. The CDR3 loop reads CASSDASFRGTYGYTF. Here the CDR3 DNA reads TGTGCCAGCAGTGATGCCAGCTTCAGGGGAACCTATGGCTACACCTTC.

J is TRBJ2-3 and V is TRBV4-1; D is perhaps TRBD1 (6 bases). Germline V gene lookup returns CDR1 MGHRA and CDR2 YSYEKL. The CDR3 extends over 16 amino acids. V was trimmed by 1 base and J by 6 bases, leaving 17 bases between them. For the CDR3, the DNA is TGCGCCAGCAGCCAAGTACCCCCAGGGGCCCCGGATACGCAGTATTTT. Amino acids: CASSQVPPGAPDTQYF.

The chain combines TRBV7-2 with TRBJ1-2, with a weak D call TRBD1 (6 bases). This CDR3 is 12 amino acids long. Trimming removed 4 bases at V and 4 bases at J, with 7 bases between. Germline values: CDR1 SGHTA, CDR2 FQGNSA. The CDR3 nucleotides are TGTGCCAGCAGCTCAGGGGTCTATGGCTACACCTTC. Amino acids: CASSSGVYGYTF.

In its sample, this clone was seen a few times. The chain uses TRBV5-4 and TRBJ2-2, with 7 bases identical to TRBD1. In germline, CDR1 is SGHNT, CDR2 YYREEE (reference sequence). V lost 0 bases to trimming and J lost 4 bases; unmatched junction nucleotides: 6. The CDR3 extends over 16 amino acids. The CDR3 DNA reads as TGTGCCAGCAGCTTGGGGGGACAGAGTTTCACCGGGGAGCTGTTTTTT. Its translation: CASSLGGQSFTGELFF.

The J gene is TRBJ1-1, the V gene TRBV10-1; D unclear. The germline V gene has CDR1 WNHNN and CDR2 SYGVQD (reference sequence). This CDR3 spans 13 amino acids. The ends were cut back, 3 bases at V and 1 base at J, with 6 bases in the middle. Here the CDR3 reads CASSDRGNTEAFF. CDR3 nucleotide sequence: TGCGCCAGCAGTGATAGAGGGAACACTGAAGCTTTCTTT.

The chain combines TRBV4-3 with TRBJ2-5, with D possibly being TRBD1 (6 bases). Trimming removed 4 bases from V and 3 bases from J, with 15 bases in between. The length of the CDR3 is 15 residues. From germline, CDR1 is LGHNA and CDR2 YSLEER. In nucleotides, the CDR3 is TGCGCCAGCAGCCTCAGTGGGGGCGTGGAAGAGACCCAGTACTTC. Translation: CASSLSGGVEETQYF.

The V and J genes are TRBV15 and TRBJ2-4; TRBD1 aligns across 9 bases. Per the germline V gene, CDR1 is LNHNV and CDR2 is YYDKDF (reference sequence). This CDR3 is built from 17 residues. V trimming: 3 bases; J trimming: 6 bases; junction bases outside the gene matches: 12. For the CDR3, the DNA is TGTGCCACCAGCAGCCCATCAGAACAGGGGGCGAGAAACATTCAGTACTTC. Translation gives CATSSPSEQGARNIQYF.

The V and J genes are TRBV7-2 and TRBJ1-1; D may be TRBD1 (6 bases). Trimming cost V 3 bases and J 1 base, with 9 bases left between them. The CDR3 extends over 14 amino acids. CDR1 SGHTA and CDR2 FQGNSA come from the germline V gene. The CDR3, as DNA: TGTGCCAGCAGCTTGGTACAGGGGAACACTGAAGCTTTCTTT. It specifies CASSLVQGNTEAFF.

The table lists this clone with a count of one. The chain joins TRBV10-3 to TRBJ2-2; 11 nucleotides match TRBD1. This CDR3 has 17 residues. The germline V gene has CDR1 ENHRY and CDR2 SYGVKD. V dropped 6 bases and J dropped 4; count of bases not matched to a gene: 10. The CDR3 reads CAISPQGQGAVTGELFF. Written as DNA, the CDR3 is TGTGCCATCAGCCCCCAAGGACAGGGGGCGGTCACCGGGGAGCTGTTTTTT.

This chain links TRBV6-2 or TRBV6-3 with TRBJ1-5, with D unresolved. This CDR3 has 14 residues. The ends were cut back, 3 bases at V and 5 bases at J, with 11 bases in the middle. The germline CDR1 and CDR2 sequences are MNHEY and SVGEGT. In nucleotides, the CDR3 is TGTGCCAGCAGTTATTGGAGGACCGATCAGCCCCAGCATTTT. This codes for CASSYWRTDQPQHF.

The chain joins TRBV7-3 to TRBJ2-5; D may be TRBD2 (5 bases). Trimming stripped 1 base from V and 1 base from J, with 16 bases between. Per germline, CDR1 SGHTA and CDR2 FQGTGA. The CDR3 length is 17 residues. The CDR3 spells CASSLNGFASPQETQYF. The CDR3 bases are TGTGCCAGCAGCTTAAATGGGTTTGCTAGCCCCCAAGAGACCCAGTACTTC. Using reference TRBV7-3 and TRBJ2-5 for the parts outside the CDR3, the full variable domain is GAGVSQTPSNKVTEKGKYVELRCDPISGHTALYWYRQSLGQGPEFLIYFQGTGAADDSGLPNDRFFAVRPEGSVSTLKIQRTERGDSAVYLCASSLNGFASPQETQYFGPGTRLLVL.

The J gene is TRBJ2-3, the V gene TRBV7-2; D perhaps matches TRBD1 (6 bases). CDR1 SGHTA and CDR2 FQGNSA come from the germline V gene. V lost 2 bases to trimming and J lost 4 bases, with 10 bases between them. The CDR3 extends over 14 amino acids. The CDR3 region has the DNA TGTGCCAGCAGCTTACAGGGGACGGCAGATACGCAGTATTTT. This gives the protein CASSLQGTADTQYF.

The chain uses TRBV29-1 and TRBJ2-3; tentatively, D is TRBD2 (5 bases). V was cut by 4 bases and J by 2 bases, with 13 bases left in between. Per germline, CDR1 SQVTM and CDR2 ANQGSEA. This CDR3 is built from 14 residues. The CDR3 DNA reads as TGCAGCGTTGGAATTAGCGCCACCACAGATACGCAGTATTTT. Translating gives CSVGISATTDTQYF.

The chain couples TRBV6-2 or TRBV6-3 to TRBJ2-7, with D possibly TRBD2 on 5 matching bases. Trimming left V 5 bases short and J 4 bases short, with 21 bases between. This CDR3 contains 16 residues. From germline, CDR1 is MNHEY and CDR2 SVGEGT. The CDR3 spells CASSPETRARSYEQYV. The CDR3 region has the DNA TGTGCCAGCAGTCCAGAGACGAGGGCCCGATCTTACGAGCAGTACGTC.

The chain uses TRBV5-5 and TRBJ2-1; 8 bases line up with TRBD1. Germline V gives CDR1 SGHKS, CDR2 YYEKEE (reference sequence). The CDR3 extends over 14 amino acids. The ends lost 4 bases at V and 11 bases at J; junction bases unmatched: 11. CDR3 in amino acids: CASSRGVGDRQQFF. As DNA, the CDR3 is TGTGCCAGCAGCCGCGGGGTGGGGGACAGGCAGCAGTTCTTC.